A single sample is the source of the 10 T cell receptor beta chains below, sequenced in a study of shared clonotypes between healthy human individuals. Repertoires were generated with immunoSEQ multiplex PCR, while TCRdb's copy carries only in-frame clones and drops some. The sample consists of hundreds of thousands of clones, roughly four fifths of them appearing once. Sequenced sample: PBMCs. The receptors derive from a woman aged 40 to 49 in good health. Some clones in this sample may be carry-over from other donors' samples.

The chain uses TRBV27 and TRBJ2-5, with 12 bases lining up with TRBD2. V dropped 5 bases and J dropped 5; count of bases not matched to a gene: 9. The CDR3 runs to 16 residues. Germline V gives CDR1 MNHEY, CDR2 SMNVEV (reference sequence). This CDR3 is CASSPALAGGTETQYF. For the CDR3, the DNA is TGTGCCAGCAGTCCTGCCCTAGCGGGAGGGACGGAGACCCAGTACTTC.

The chain recombines TRBV19 with TRBJ2-7; no clear D. The germline gives CDR1 LNHDA, CDR2 SQIVND (reference sequence). Between the trimmed V and J ends, which lost 0 bases and 7 bases, there was a span of 10 bases. The CDR3 spans 13 residues. CDR3 nucleotides: TGTGCCAGTAGTATAGATCGTGTACAGGAGCAGTACTTC. It encodes CASSIDRVQEQYF.

The chain joins TRBV5-1 to TRBJ2-7; 8 nucleotides agree with TRBD1. V shed 0 bases and J 0 bases; nucleotides not matched to a gene: 5. The CDR3 is 16 amino acids. Per germline, CDR1 SGHRS and CDR2 YFSETQ. The CDR3 DNA sequence: TGCGCCAGCAGCTTGGCGTGGACAGGGAGCTCCTACGAGCAGTACTTC. Its protein product is CASSLAWTGSSYEQYF.

V and J are TRBV30 and TRBJ2-7; 8 nucleotides agree with TRBD1. Losses at the gene ends were 8 bases for V and 1 base for J; bases not matched to a gene: 7. The CDR3 extends over 13 amino acids. Germline V gives CDR1 GTSNPN, CDR2 SVGIG (reference sequence). In DNA, the CDR3 is TGTGCCCGGGGGACAGGTGGATCCTACGAGCAGTACTTC. Its translation is CARGTGGSYEQYF.

V and J are TRBV1 and TRBJ2-5; TRBD1, as called in the table, went unchecked against the DNA. TRBV1 counts as a pseudogene. This CDR3 spans 16 amino acids. CDR3 residues: CTSSQKDRGRQETQYF. CDR3 nucleotide sequence: TGCACCAGCAGCCAAAAGGACAGGGGGAGGCAAGAGACCCAGTACTTC.

This clone was seen a handful of times. V is TRBV9 and J is TRBJ2-7; no definite D call. V dropped 1 base and J dropped 6 bases, with 8 bases sitting between them. The germline V gene has CDR1 SGDLS and CDR2 YYNGEE. The CDR3 totals 12 residues. In DNA form, the CDR3 reads TGTGCCAGCAGCGTACAAGGTGGCGAGCAGTACTTC. Protein: CASSVQGGEQYF.

The V gene is TRBV7-9, the J gene TRBJ1-2; no reliable D call. The CDR3 has 13 amino acids. CDR1 is SEHNR, CDR2 FQNEAQ, per germline (reference sequence). V was trimmed by 5 bases and J by 4 bases, leaving 11 bases between them. This chain's CDR3 is CASSPGFRYGYTF. The DNA of the CDR3 is TGTGCCAGCAGCCCAGGTTTTCGCTATGGCTACACCTTC.

With respect to this clone: It is likely a read error: a sequence one base away is far more abundant. Here the CDR3 reads CASRGWTSGRDSYEQYF. In DNA form, the CDR3 reads TGTGCCAGCAGGGGGTGGACTAGCGGGAGGGACTCCTACGAGCAGTACTTC. This sequence joins TRBV27 and TRBJ2-7; 15 nucleotides match TRBD2. V lost 6 bases and J lost 0; bases outside the gene matches: 6. Germline loops: CDR1 MNHEY, CDR2 SMNVEV (reference sequence). The CDR3 sequence is 17 residues long.

The rearrangement uses TRBV28 and TRBJ1-2, with a tentative D call TRBD1 (6 bases). Trimming took 4 bases from V and 1 from J, leaving 16 bases between them. The CDR3 sequence is 16 residues long. CDR1 MDHEN and CDR2 SYDVKM come from the germline V gene. DNA for the CDR3: TGTGCCAGCAGTTCCCAGGGTAGGGGGGGTAACTATGGCTACACCTTC. It codes for CASSSQGRGGNYGYTF.

The V gene is TRBV10-3, the J gene TRBJ2-7; the D gene is possibly TRBD1 (6 bases). V lost 6 bases and J lost 5, with 8 bases in between. Germline CDR1 ENHRY, CDR2 SYGVKD. There are 11 residues in the CDR3. CDR3 loop: CAIRQGHEQYF. For the CDR3, the DNA is TGTGCCATCAGACAGGGTCACGAGCAGTACTTC.